This T cell receptor (beta chain) was recorded in a study of T cell repertoires in cytomegalovirus infection. For the study at large: Recently identified HLA-C-restricted CMV epitopes were used, and well-studied HLA-B-restricted CMV epitopes were used as well.

TCRdb re-called the reads with MiXCR, one entry per CDR3 protein. Of about 78,000 distinct CDR3 sequences listed, about 37% are singletons. Study-level findings and limits: Accumulated public TCR beta family frequency recognized individuals carrying CMV together with the relevant HLA.

The CDR3 is 17 amino acids. Per the germline V gene, CDR1 is MGHRA and CDR2 is YSYEKL. V shed 3 bases and J 5 bases; nucleotides not matched to a gene: 12. By share, this clonotype counts as medium-sized. Antigen: not known. This clonotype originated in a human donor in good health (CMV status not recorded). Some clones in this sample may be carry-over from other donors' samples. This chain links TRBV4-1 with TRBJ2-5; 10 nucleotides align to TRBD1. The sequences come from CD8+ T cells from cultured PBMCs, collected from culture after CMV antigen stimulation. CDR3 nucleotides: TGCGCCAGCAGCCATGAAGACAGGGGGCATTTCTGGGAGACCCAGTACTTC. Amino acid sequence: CASSHEDRGHFWETQYF.